Listed here is a single T cell receptor (beta chain). The antigen is undetermined. This record comes from a study of cytomegalovirus exposure and HLA in healthy donors. Study observations and caveats: CMV serostatus was the sole immune exposure information available. Earlier analysis looked at TCR beta V segments, and most were productive about 90% or about 30% of the time. With further analysis later on, most CMV-associated TCR beta chains appeared HLA-restricted.

Vbeta (60) and Jbeta (13) primers were used in the PCR. TCRdb's copy holds only in-frame clones and misses some; the assay was immunoSEQ multiplex PCR. The data contain about 170,000 clones, more than 65% of them singletons. This CDR3 is built from 14 residues. Trimming left V 3 bases short and J 1 base short, with 10 bases between. Germline CDR1 is SSHAT and CDR2 is FNYEAQ (reference sequence). Everyone who donated was a healthy bone marrow donor. The chain has TRBV7-7 and TRBJ2-7, with a possible D match to TRBD2 (5 bases). The sample taken for sequencing was PBMCs. This TCR came from a male donor in good health and CMV-seronegative. CDR3 nucleotides: TGTGCCAGCAGCTTCGGAAGCGGATCCTACGAGCAGTACTTC. Protein: CASSFGSGSYEQYF. The full variable domain, completed using reference TRBV7-7 and TRBJ2-7, is GAGVSQSPRYKVTKRGQDVTLRCDPISSHATLYWYQQALGQGPEFLTYFNYEAQPDKSGLPSDRFSAERPEGSISTLTIQRTEQRDSAMYRCASSFGSGSYEQYFGPGTRLTVT.